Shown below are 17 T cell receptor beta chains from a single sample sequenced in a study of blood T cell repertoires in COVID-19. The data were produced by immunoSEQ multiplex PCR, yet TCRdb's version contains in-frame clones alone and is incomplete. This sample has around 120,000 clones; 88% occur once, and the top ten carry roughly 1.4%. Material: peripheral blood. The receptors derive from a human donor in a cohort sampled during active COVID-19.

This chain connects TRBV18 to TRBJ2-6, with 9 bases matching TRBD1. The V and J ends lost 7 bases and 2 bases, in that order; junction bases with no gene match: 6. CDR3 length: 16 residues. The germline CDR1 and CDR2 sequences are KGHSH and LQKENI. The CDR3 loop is CASWRDRVPGANVLTF. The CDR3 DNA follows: TGTGCCAGCTGGCGGGACAGGGTCCCTGGGGCCAACGTCCTGACTTTC.

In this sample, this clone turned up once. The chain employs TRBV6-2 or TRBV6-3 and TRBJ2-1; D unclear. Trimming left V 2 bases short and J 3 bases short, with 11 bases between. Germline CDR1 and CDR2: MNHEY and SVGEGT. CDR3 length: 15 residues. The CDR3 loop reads CASSYAGGNYNEQFF. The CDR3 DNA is TGTGCCAGCAGTTACGCTGGCGGCAACTACAATGAGCAGTTCTTC.

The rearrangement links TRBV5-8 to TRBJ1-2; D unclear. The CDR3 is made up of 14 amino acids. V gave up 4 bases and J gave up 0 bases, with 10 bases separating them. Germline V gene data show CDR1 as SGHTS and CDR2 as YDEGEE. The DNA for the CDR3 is TGTGCCAGCAGCCCTCTCAGGCCTAACTATGGCTACACCTTC. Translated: CASSPLRPNYGYTF.

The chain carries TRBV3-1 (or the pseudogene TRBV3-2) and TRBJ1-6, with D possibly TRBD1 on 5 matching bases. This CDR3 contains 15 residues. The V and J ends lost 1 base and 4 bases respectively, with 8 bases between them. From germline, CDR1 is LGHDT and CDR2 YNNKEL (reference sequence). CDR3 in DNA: TGTGCCAGCAGCCAAGGCGGGACTTATAATTCACCCCTCCACTTT. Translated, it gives CASSQGGTYNSPLHF.

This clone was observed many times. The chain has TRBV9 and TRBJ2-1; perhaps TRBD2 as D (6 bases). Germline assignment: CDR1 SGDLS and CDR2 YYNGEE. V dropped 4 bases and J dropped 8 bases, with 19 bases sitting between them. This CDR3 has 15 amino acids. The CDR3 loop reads CASSLRPGGIDEQFF. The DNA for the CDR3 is TGTGCCAGCAGCCTCCGCCCTGGGGGGATCGATGAGCAGTTCTTC.

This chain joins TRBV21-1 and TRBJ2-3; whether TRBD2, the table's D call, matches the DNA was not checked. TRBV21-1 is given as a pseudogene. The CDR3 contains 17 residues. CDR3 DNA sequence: TGTGCCAGCAGCACAACCGGGACTAGCGGGGGCACAGATACGCAGTATTTT. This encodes CASSTTGTSGGTDTQYF.

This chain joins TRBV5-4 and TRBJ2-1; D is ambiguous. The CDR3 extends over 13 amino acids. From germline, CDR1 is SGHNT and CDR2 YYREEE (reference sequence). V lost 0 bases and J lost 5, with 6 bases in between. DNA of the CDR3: TGTGCCAGCAGCTTGGCCCACAACAATGAGCAGTTCTTC. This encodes CASSLAHNNEQFF.

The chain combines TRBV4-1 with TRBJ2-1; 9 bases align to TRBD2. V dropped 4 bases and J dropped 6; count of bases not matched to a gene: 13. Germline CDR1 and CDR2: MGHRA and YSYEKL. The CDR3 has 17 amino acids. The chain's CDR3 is CASSRRGLREGPNEQFF. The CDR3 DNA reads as TGCGCCAGCAGCCGACGAGGGCTGCGGGAGGGCCCCAATGAGCAGTTCTTC.

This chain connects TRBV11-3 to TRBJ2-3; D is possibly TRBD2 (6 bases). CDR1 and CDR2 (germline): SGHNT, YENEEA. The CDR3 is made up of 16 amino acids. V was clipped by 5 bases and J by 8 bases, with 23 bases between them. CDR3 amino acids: CASSQLGGPKSGTQYF. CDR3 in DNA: TGTGCCAGCAGCCAACTTGGAGGGCCAAAGTCAGGTACGCAGTATTTT.

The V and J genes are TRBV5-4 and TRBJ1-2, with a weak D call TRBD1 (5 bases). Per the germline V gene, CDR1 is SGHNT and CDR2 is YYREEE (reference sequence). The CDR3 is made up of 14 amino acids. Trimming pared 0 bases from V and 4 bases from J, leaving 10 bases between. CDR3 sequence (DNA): TGTGCCAGCAGCTTGGTGCAGGGTTCCTATGGCTACACCTTC. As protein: CASSLVQGSYGYTF.

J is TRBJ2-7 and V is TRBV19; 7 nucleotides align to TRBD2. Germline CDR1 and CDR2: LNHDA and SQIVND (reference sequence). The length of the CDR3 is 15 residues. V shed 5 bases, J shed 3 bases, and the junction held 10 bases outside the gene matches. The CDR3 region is CASSEAGRELYEQYF. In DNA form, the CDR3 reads TGTGCCAGTAGTGAAGCGGGAAGGGAACTCTACGAGCAGTACTTC.

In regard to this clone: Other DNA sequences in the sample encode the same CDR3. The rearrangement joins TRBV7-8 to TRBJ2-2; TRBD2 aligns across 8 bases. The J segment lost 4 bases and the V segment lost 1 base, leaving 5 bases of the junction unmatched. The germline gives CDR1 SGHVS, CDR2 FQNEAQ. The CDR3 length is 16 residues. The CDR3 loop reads CASSLVAGGSTGELFF. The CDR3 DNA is TGTGCCAGCAGCTTAGTGGCGGGGGGCTCCACCGGGGAGCTGTTTTTT.

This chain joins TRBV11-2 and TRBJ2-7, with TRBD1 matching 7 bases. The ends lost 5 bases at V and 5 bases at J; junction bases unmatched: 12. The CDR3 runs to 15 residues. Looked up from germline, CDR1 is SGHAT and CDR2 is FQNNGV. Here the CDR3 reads CASSRLGQVVDEQYF. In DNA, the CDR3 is TGTGCCAGCAGCCGGCTAGGACAGGTTGTAGACGAGCAGTACTTC.

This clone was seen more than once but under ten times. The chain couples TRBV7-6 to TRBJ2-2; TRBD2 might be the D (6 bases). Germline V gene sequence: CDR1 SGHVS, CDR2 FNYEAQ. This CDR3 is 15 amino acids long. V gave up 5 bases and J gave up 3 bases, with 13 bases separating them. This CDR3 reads CASSRAWGDTGELFF. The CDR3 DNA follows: TGTGCCAGCAGCCGAGCCTGGGGGGACACCGGGGAGCTGTTTTTT.

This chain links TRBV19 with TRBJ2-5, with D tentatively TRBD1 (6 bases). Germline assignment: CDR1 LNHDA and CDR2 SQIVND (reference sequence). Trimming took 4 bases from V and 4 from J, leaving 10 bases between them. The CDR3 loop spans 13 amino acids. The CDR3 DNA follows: TGTGCCAGTAGTAATAACAGGGTAGAGACCCAGTACTTC. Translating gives CASSNNRVETQYF. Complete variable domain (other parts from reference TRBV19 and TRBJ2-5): DGGITQSPKYLFRKEGQNVTLSCEQNLNHDAMYWYRQDPGQGLRLIYYSQIVNDFQKGDIAEGYSVSREKKESFPLTVTSAQKNPTAFYLCASSNNRVETQYFGPGTRLLVL.

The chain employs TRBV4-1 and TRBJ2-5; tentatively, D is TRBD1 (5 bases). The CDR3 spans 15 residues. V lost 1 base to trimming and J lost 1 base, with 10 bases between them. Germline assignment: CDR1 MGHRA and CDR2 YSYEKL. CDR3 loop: CASSQGPGLQETQYF. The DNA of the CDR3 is TGCGCCAGCAGCCAAGGCCCAGGGCTCCAAGAGACCCAGTACTTC.

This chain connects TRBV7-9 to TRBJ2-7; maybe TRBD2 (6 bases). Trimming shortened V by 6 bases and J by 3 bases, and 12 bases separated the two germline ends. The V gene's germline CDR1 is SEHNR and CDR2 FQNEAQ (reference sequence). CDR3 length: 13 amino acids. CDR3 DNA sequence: TGTGCCAGCAGACTAGCCGGCAGCTACGAGCAGTACTTC. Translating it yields CASRLAGSYEQYF.